The 15 T cell receptor beta chains below all came from one sample that was sequenced in a study of molecular identifiers for immune sequencing clone quantification. TCRdb independently ran MiXCR on the PCR reads; one entry per CDR3 protein. The table has more than 85,000 distinct CDR3 sequences, under 40% seen once. What was sequenced was naive CD8+ T cells from blood, with Jurkat cell RNA spiked in. Subset in this sample: FACS-sorted CD8+CD4-CCR7+CD45RA+ naive T cells. The receptors were gathered from a human donor in good health. Some libraries in this study had Jurkat cell RNA spiked in.

A word on this clonotype: A much larger clonotype is one base distant, so this may be a read error. This chain uses TRBV28 with TRBJ2-7; no definite D call. From germline, CDR1 is MDHEN and CDR2 SYDVKM. CDR3 length equals 12 residues. The V end lost 3 bases, the J end lost 7 bases, and 10 bases lay between the germline ends. The DNA of the CDR3 is TGTGCCAGCAGTTTTTCCCCCAGGGAGCAGTACTTC. The encoded protein is CASSFSPREQYF.

This clonotype is a singleton in its sample. Possible read error: a much larger clone is one base away. The V call is TRBV7-9, the J call TRBJ2-7, with TRBD1 as a possible D gene (6 bases). CDR3 length: 15 amino acids. CDR1 and CDR2 from the germline V gene are SEHNR and FQNEAQ (reference sequence). In DNA, the CDR3 is TGTGTCAGCAGCTTAGTCGCAGGGGCTGCGAGGGAGCAGTACTTC. Amino acid sequence: CVSSLVAGAAREQYF. The variable domain in full, completed from reference TRBV7-9 and TRBJ2-7, reads DTGVSQNPRHKITKRGQNVTFRCDPISEHNRLYWYRQTLGQGPEFLTYFQNEAQLEKSRLLSDRFSAERPKGSFSTLEIQRTEQGDSAMYLCVSSLVAGAAREQYFGPGTRLTVT.

V is TRBV27 and J is TRBJ2-7, with D possibly called TRBD1 or TRBD2 (5 bases each). Germline V gene sequence: CDR1 MNHEY, CDR2 SMNVEV (reference sequence). The V gene lost 10 bases and the J gene lost 2 bases, with 12 bases spanning the gap. The CDR3 extends over 12 amino acids. CDR3 loop: CATKRGPYEQYF. The CDR3 DNA reads as TGTGCCACCAAGAGGGGCCCCTACGAGCAGTACTTC.

This clonotype has just a few counts. This chain uses TRBV28 with TRBJ2-2, with D unresolved. The CDR3 totals 14 residues. Trimming removed 4 bases at V and 7 bases at J, with 13 bases between. Germline-derived CDR1 and CDR2 are MDHEN and SYDVKM. CDR3 protein: CASSYGPRVGELFF. As DNA, the CDR3 is TGTGCCAGCAGTTACGGGCCTCGGGTCGGGGAGCTGTTTTTT.

This clonotype was recorded once. V and J are TRBV4-1 and TRBJ2-3, with unresolved D. This CDR3 region has 15 residues. Per the germline V gene, CDR1 is MGHRA and CDR2 is YSYEKL. The V gene lost 0 bases and the J gene lost 0 bases, with 7 bases spanning the gap. This CDR3 is CASSQDWASTDTQYF. CDR3 sequence (DNA): TGCGCCAGCAGCCAAGATTGGGCTAGCACAGATACGCAGTATTTT.

About this clonotype: Since the CDR3 does not end with the conserved phenylalanine or tryptophan, this likely comes from a read error. The DNA is omitted, as the CDR3 cannot be located on it reliably, and the CDR3 follows TCRdb's listing. The chain employs TRBV12-3 or TRBV12-4 and TRBJ2-1. The CDR3 extends over 15 residues, inclusive of both ends. The CDR3 here is CASSLAGASYNEQLI.

The chain is built from TRBV9 and TRBJ2-1; possibly TRBD2 for D (5 bases). The CDR3 sequence is 17 residues long. Germline-derived CDR1 and CDR2 are SGDLS and YYNGEE. Trimming took 4 bases from V and 0 from J, leaving 17 bases between them. This CDR3 reads CASSTRSTGSSYNEQFF. The CDR3 DNA reads TGTGCCAGCAGCACAAGGAGTACGGGATCCTCCTACAATGAGCAGTTCTTC.

The chain recombines TRBV28 with TRBJ2-3; D may be TRBD1 or TRBD2 (5 bases each). Germline CDR1 reads MDHEN; CDR2 reads SYDVKM. There are 14 residues in the CDR3. The V gene lost 11 bases and the J gene lost 6 bases, with 21 bases spanning the gap. This CDR3 reads CAGHEGLVVDTQYF. CDR3 in DNA: TGTGCCGGTCACGAGGGGTTGGTGGTTGATACGCAGTATTTT.

The chain carries TRBV19 and TRBJ2-3; D is unclear. The V gene's germline CDR1 is LNHDA and CDR2 SQIVND (reference sequence). The CDR3 runs to 12 residues. V lost 5 bases to trimming and J lost 6 bases, with 9 bases between them. CDR3: CASSLYGDTQYF. CDR3 nucleotides: TGTGCCAGTAGTCTATACGGGGATACGCAGTATTTT.

A remark on this clonotype: One end of the junction does not line up with germline, which may come from a read error. The chain couples TRBV4-1 to TRBJ1-2; no reliable D call. Germline CDR1 MGHRA, CDR2 YSYEKL. The CDR3 is made up of 16 amino acids. The CDR3 DNA reads TGCGCCAGCAGCCAAGATCTGCACCGCTATAACAATGGCTACACCTTC. Its protein product is CASSQDLHRYNNGYTF.

The J gene is TRBJ2-3, the V gene TRBV28; D uncertain. In germline, CDR1 is MDHEN, CDR2 SYDVKM. This CDR3 has 16 residues. Trimming shortened V by 6 bases and J by 2 bases, and 18 bases separated the two germline ends. The CDR3 loop reads CASSQKGVLDTDTQYF. The CDR3, as DNA: TGTGCCAGCAGCCAAAAAGGAGTTCTCGACACAGATACGCAGTATTTT.

V and J are TRBV28 and TRBJ1-5; the D gene is possibly TRBD1 (5 bases). The CDR3 totals 14 residues. V dropped 4 bases and J dropped 6 bases, with 13 bases sitting between them. Germline V gene lookup returns CDR1 MDHEN and CDR2 SYDVKM. The CDR3 sequence: CASSWAGVGQPQHF. The CDR3 DNA sequence: TGTGCCAGCAGTTGGGCGGGGGTGGGTCAGCCCCAGCATTTT. Together with reference TRBV28 and TRBJ1-5, the CDR3 gives the full variable domain: DVKVTQSSRYLVKRTGEKVFLECVQDMDHENMFWYRQDPGLGLRLIYFSYDVKMKEKGDIPEGYSVSREKKERFSLILESASTNQTSMYLCASSWAGVGQPQHFGDGTRLSIL.

The J gene is TRBJ1-5, the V gene TRBV25-1, with 9 bases matching TRBD1. The CDR3 has 14 amino acids. Trimming at V came to 6 bases and at J to 6 bases, leaving 6 bases not matched to a gene. Germline loops: CDR1 MGHDK, CDR2 SYGVNS. The CDR3 is CASRAQGALQPQHF. CDR3 in DNA: TGTGCCAGCAGAGCACAGGGGGCGCTTCAGCCCCAGCATTTT.

The chain recombines TRBV20-1 with TRBJ1-1; D remains unclear. The CDR3 is made up of 11 amino acids. From germline, CDR1 is DFQATT and CDR2 SNEGSKA (reference sequence). V gave up 2 bases and J gave up 5 bases, with 6 bases separating them. The CDR3 region has the DNA TGCAGTGCTAGATGGGGAACTGAAGCTTTCTTT. It encodes CSARWGTEAFF.

The chain is built from TRBV20-1 and TRBJ1-1; D not certain. In germline, CDR1 is DFQATT, CDR2 SNEGSKA (reference sequence). The V end lost 1 base, the J end lost 4 bases, and 13 bases lay between the germline ends. The CDR3 is 14 amino acids. This chain's CDR3 is CSARVEFLGTEAFF. DNA of the CDR3: TGCAGTGCTAGAGTCGAGTTCCTCGGCACTGAAGCTTTCTTT.